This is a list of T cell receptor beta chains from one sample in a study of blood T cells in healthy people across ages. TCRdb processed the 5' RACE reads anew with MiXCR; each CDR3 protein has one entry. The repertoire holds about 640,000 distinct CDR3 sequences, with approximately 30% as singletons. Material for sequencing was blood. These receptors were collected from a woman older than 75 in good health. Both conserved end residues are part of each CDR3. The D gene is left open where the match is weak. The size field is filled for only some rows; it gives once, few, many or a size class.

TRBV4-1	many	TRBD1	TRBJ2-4	CASSPFDRDGNIQYF	TGCGCCAGCAGCCCCTTCGACAGGGATGGGAACATTCAGTACTTC
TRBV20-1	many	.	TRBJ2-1	CSARPPEPSSYNEQFF	TGCAGTGCTAGGCCCCCCGAGCCCTCTTCCTACAATGAGCAGTTCTTC
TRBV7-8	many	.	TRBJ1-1	CASSPVKQTTALDTEAFF	TGTGCCAGCAGCCCAGTCAAACAGACGACAGCACTTGACACTGAAGCTTTCTTT
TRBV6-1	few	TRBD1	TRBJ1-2	CASRSGTGRIDYGYTF	TGTGCCAGCAGATCCGGGACAGGCCGGATCGACTATGGCTACACCTTC
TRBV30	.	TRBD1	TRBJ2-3	CTYQAGGSDTQYF	TGTACCTACCAGGCAGGGGGCTCAGATACGCAGTATTTT
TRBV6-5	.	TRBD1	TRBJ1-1	CASSYPTGTEAFF	TGTGCCAGCAGTTACCCGACAGGGACTGAAGCTTTCTTT
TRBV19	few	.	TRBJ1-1	CASSGMNTEAFF	TGTGCCAGTAGTGGAATGAACACTGAAGCTTTCTTT
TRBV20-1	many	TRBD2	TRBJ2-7	CSAMAGRGYEQYF	TGCAGTGCCATGGCAGGGAGGGGCTACGAGCAGTACTTC
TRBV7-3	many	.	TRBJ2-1	CASSPDQQAYNEQFF	TGTGCCAGCAGCCCCGATCAGCAAGCCTACAATGAGCAGTTCTTC
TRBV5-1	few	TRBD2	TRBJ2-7	CASKTSGTNSYEQYF	TGCGCCAGCAAGACGTCCGGGACTAACTCCTACGAGCAGTACTTC